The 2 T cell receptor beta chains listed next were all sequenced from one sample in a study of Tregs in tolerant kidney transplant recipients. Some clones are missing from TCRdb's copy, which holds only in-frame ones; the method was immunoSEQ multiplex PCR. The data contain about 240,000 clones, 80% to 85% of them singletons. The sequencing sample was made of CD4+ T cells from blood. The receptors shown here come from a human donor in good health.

The CDR3 sequence: CASSPWATGELFF. The CDR3 DNA follows: TGTGCCAGCTCCCCTTGGGCCACCGGGGAGCTGTTTTTT. The V and J genes are TRBV11-3 and TRBJ2-2, with D unclear. The CDR3 length is 13 residues. V was clipped by 8 bases and J by 4 bases, with 11 bases between them. CDR1 SGHNT and CDR2 YENEEA come from the germline V gene.

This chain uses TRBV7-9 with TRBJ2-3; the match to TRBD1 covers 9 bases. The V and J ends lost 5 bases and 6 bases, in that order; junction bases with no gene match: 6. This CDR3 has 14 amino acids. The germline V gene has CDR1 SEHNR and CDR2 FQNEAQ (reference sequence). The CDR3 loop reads CASSRDRVGDTQYF. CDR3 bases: TGTGCCAGCAGCCGGGACAGGGTGGGGGATACGCAGTATTTT.